This T cell receptor (beta chain) was sequenced in a study of shared clonotypes between healthy human individuals. CD45RA+ naive and CD45RA-negative memory subsets were separated from CD4+ cells. Clones were sequenced by immunoSEQ multiplex PCR, and TCRdb holds only the in-frame ones, with some missing. Of around 2.1 million clones detected, approximately 96% appear once; the ten largest clones hold around 0.13%. The specimen was naive CD4+ T cells sorted from blood. Subset noted: CD45RA+ positively selected. This TCR was sampled from a man between 18 and 35 years old in good health.

CDR3 amino acids: CASSISGLRSPLHF. CDR3 bases: TGTGCCAGTAGTATTTCGGGACTTCGTTCACCCCTCCACTTT. The rearrangement uses TRBV19 and TRBJ1-6; the D gene is possibly TRBD1 (5 bases). With 3 bases removed from V and 9 bases from J, the gap between germline ends came to 12 bases. The CDR3 is 14 amino acids. From germline, CDR1 is LNHDA and CDR2 SQIVND (reference sequence).